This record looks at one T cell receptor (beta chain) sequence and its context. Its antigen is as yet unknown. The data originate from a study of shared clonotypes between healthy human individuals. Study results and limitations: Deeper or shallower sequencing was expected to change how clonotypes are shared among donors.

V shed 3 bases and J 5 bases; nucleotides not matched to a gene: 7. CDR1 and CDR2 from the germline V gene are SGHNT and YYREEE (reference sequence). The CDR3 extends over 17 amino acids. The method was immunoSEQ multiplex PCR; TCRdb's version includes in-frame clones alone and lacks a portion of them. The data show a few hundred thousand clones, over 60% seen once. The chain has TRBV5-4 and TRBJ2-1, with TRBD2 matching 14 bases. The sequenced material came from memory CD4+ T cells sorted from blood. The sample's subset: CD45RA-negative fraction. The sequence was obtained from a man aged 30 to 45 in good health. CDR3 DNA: TGTGCCAGCAGCTGGGGGACTAGCGGGAGAAAAAACAATGAGCAGTTCTTC. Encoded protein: CASSWGTSGRKNNEQFF.